This TCR beta chain was recorded in a study of siplizumab effects on memory and regulatory T cells. Overall study findings and caveats: Siplizumab, the agent tested, significantly reduced alloreactive sequences traceable to unstimulated CD4+ memory cells. Memory cells seemed less diverse than naive T cells, which also seemed major contributors to the alloresponse. No functional test confirmed suppression by proliferating siplizumab-culture Tregs.

As for this clone: Its specificity is unknown.

This table comes from immunoSEQ multiplex PCR, and its TCRdb copy is limited to in-frame clones, with some not included. This sample has under 150,000 clones, with approximately 94% found just once. The receptor was isolated from a human donor in good health. The specimen sequenced was non-Treg CD4+ T cells sorted from blood.

The CDR3 coding sequence is TGTGCCAGCAAGGAGGCGCGCGGAGAGACCCAGTACTTC. This codes for CASKEARGETQYF. This chain links TRBV2 with TRBJ2-5, with a tentative D call TRBD2 (5 bases). Trimming stripped 7 bases from V and 4 bases from J, with 13 bases between. This CDR3 is 13 amino acids long. Germline loops: CDR1 SNHLY, CDR2 FYNNEI.